This T cell receptor (beta chain) stems from a study of T cell changes during pregnancy in multiple sclerosis. Germline loops: CDR1 LNHDA, CDR2 SQIVND (reference sequence). Trimming took off 4 bases at V and 2 bases at J, with 9 bases between the two ends. The CDR3 sequence is 14 residues long. Some clones are missing from TCRdb's copy, which holds only in-frame ones; the method was immunoSEQ multiplex PCR. The sample has 35,000 to 40,000 clones, around 90% seen once. This receptor was obtained from a female donor in good health, enrolled as a control in a pregnancy study. The material was CD4+ T cells from peripheral blood mononuclear cells, obtained after pregnancy. This chain links TRBV19 with TRBJ1-5, with D possibly matching TRBD1 (6 bases). The CDR3 loop reads CASSTTGGNQPQHF. CDR3 nucleotides: TGTGCCAGTAGTACGACAGGAGGCAATCAGCCCCAGCATTTT.